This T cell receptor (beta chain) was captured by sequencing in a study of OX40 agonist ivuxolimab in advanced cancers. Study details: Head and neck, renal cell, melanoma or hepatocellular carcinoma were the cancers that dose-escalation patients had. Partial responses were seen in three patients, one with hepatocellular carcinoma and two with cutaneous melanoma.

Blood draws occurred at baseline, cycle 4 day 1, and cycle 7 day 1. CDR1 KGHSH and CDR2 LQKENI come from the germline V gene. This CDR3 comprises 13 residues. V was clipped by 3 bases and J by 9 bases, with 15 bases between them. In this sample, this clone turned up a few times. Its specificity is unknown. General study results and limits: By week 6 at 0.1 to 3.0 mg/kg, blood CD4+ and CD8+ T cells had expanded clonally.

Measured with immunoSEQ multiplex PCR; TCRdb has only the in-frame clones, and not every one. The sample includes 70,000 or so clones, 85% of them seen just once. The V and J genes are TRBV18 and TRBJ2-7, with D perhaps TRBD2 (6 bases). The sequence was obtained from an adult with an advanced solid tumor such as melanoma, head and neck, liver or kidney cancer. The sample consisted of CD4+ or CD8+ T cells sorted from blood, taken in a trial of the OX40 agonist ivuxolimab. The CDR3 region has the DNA TGTGCCAGCTCACCGGAGGGCCGGGTCTTGCAGTACTTC. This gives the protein CASSPEGRVLQYF.